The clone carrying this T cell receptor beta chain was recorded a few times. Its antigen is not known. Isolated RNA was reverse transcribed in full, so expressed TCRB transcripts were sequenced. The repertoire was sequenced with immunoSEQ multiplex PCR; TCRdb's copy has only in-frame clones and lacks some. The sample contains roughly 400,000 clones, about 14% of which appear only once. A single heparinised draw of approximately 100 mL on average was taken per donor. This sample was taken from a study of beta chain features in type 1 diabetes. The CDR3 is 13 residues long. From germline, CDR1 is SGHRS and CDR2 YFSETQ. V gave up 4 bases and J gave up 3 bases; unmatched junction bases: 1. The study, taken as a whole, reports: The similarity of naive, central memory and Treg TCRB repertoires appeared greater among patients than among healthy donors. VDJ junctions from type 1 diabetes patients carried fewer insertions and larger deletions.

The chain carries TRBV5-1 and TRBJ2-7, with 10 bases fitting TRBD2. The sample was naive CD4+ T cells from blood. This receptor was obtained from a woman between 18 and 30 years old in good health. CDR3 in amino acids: CASSPSGSYEQYF. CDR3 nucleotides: TGCGCCAGCAGCCCTAGCGGGAGCTACGAGCAGTACTTC.